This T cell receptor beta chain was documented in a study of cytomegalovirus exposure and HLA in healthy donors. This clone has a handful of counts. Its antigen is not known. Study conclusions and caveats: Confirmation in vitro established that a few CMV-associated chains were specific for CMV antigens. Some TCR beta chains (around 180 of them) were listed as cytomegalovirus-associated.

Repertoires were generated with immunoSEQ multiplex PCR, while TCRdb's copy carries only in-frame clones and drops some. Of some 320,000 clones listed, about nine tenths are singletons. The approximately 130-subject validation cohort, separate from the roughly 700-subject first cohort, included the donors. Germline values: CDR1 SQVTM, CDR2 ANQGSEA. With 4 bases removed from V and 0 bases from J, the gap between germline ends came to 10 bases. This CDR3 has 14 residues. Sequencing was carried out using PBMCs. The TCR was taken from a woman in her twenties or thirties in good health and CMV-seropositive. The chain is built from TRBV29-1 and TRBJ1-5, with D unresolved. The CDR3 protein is CSVAEGLSNQPQHF. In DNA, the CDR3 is TGCAGCGTTGCCGAAGGACTTAGCAATCAGCCCCAGCATTTT.